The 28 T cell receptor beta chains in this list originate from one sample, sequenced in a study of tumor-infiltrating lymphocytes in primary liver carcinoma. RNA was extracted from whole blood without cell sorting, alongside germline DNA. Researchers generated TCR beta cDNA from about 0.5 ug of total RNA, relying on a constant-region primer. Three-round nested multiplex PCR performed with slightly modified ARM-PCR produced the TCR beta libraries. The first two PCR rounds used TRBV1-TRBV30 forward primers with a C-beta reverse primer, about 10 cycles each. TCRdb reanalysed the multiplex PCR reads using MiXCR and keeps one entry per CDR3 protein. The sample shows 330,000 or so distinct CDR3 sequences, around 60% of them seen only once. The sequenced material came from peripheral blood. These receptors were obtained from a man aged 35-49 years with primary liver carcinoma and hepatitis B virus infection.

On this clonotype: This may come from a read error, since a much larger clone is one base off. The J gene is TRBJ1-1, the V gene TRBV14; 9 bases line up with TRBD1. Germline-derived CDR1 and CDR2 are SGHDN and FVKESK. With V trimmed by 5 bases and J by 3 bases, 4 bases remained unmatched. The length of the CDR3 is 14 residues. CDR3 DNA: TGTGCCAGCAGCTGCAACAGGGGGCACACTGAAGCTTTCTTT. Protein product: CASSCNRGHTEAFF.

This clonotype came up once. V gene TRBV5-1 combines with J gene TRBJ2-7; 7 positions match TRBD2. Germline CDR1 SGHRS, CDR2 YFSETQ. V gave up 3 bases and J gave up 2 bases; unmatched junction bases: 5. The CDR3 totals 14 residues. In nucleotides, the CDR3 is TGCGCCAGCAGCTGGCGGGAGAGCACCTACGAGCAGTACTTC. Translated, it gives CASSWRESTYEQYF.

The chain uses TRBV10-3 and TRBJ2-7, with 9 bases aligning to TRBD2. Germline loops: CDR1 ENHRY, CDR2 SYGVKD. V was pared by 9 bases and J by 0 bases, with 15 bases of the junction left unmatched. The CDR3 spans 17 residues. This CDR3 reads CAISRTSVRASSYEQYF. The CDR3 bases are TGTGCCATAAGTAGGACTAGCGTGAGGGCTAGCTCCTACGAGCAGTACTTC.

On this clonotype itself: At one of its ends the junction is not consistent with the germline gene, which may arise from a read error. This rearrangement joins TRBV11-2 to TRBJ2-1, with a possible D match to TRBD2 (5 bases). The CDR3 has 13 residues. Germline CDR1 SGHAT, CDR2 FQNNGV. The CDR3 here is CVSSSEGVNEQFF. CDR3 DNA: TGTGTCAGCAGCTCTGAGGGAGTGAATGAGCAGTTCTTC.

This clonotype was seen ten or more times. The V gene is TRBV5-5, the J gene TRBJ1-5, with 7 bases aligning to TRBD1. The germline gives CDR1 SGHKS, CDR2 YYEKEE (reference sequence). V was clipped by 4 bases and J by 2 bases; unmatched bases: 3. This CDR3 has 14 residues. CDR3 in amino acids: CASSVDRGNQPQHF. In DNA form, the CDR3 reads TGTGCCAGCAGCGTCGACAGGGGCAATCAGCCCCAGCATTTT.

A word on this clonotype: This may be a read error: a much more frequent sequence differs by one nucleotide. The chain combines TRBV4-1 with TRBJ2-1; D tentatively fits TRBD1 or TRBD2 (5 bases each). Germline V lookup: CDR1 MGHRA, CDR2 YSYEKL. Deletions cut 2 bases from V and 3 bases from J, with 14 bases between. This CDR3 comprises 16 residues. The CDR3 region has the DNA TGCGCCAGCAGCCAAAAAAACGGGACCCTCTACAATGAGCAGTTCTTC. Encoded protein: CASSQKNGTLYNEQFF.

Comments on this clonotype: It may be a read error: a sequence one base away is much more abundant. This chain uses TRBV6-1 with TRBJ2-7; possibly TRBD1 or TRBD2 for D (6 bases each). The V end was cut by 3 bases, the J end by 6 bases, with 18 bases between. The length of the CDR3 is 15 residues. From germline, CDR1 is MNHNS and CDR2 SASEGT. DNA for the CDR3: TGTGCCAGCAGTGAGGGGACACGGGGGAATACCGAGCAGTACTTC. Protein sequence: CASSEGTRGNTEQYF.

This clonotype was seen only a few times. Written as DNA, the CDR3 is TGTGCCAGCAGCCCCGACTCACGGAATGAGCAGTTCTTC. Its protein product is CASSPDSRNEQFF. This sequence joins TRBV13 and TRBJ2-1; no clear D. This CDR3 contains 13 residues. V was clipped by 5 bases and J by 7 bases, with 12 bases between them. Germline-derived CDR1 and CDR2 are PRHDT and FYEKMQ (reference sequence).

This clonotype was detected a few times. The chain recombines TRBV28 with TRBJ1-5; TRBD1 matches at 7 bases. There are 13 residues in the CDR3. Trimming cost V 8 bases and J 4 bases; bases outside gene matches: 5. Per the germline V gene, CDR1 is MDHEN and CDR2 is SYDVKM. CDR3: CASGRDSNQPQHF. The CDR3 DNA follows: TGTGCCAGCGGTCGGGACAGTAATCAGCCCCAGCATTTT.

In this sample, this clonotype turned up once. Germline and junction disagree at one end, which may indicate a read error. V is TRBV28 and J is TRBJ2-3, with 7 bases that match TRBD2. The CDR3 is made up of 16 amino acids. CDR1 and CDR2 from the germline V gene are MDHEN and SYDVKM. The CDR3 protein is CVSSPGALAEADTQYF. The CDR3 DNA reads TGTGTCAGCAGTCCGGGCGCGCTAGCGGAAGCAGATACGCAGTATTTT.

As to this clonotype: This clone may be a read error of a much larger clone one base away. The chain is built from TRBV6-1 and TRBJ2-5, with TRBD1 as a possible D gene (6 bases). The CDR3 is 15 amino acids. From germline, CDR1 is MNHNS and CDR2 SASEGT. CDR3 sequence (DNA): TGTGCCAGCAGAAAACAGGGCCTGCCCCAAGAGGCCCAGTACTTC. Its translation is CASRKQGLPQEAQYF.

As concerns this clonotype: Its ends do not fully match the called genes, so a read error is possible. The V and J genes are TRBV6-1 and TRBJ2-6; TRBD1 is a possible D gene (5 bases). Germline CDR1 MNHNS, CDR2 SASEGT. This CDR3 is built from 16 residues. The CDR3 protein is CASSARLRSGANVLNF. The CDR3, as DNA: TGTGCCAGCAGTGCTCGGCTACGCTCTGGGGCCAACGTCCTGAATTTC.

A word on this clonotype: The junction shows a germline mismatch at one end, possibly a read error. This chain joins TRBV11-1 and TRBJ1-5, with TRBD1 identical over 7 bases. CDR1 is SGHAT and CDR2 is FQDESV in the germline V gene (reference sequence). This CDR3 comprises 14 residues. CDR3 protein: CASSPGGGNQPRHF. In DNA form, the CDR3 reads TGTGCCAGCAGCCCGGGAGGGGGCAATCAACCCCGGCATTTT. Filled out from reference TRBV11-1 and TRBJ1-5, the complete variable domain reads EAEVAQSPRYKITEKSQAVAFWCDPISGHATLYWYRQILGQGPELLVQFQDESVVDDSQLPKDRFSAERLKGVDSTLKIQPAELGDSAMYLCASSPGGGNQPRHFGDGTRLSIL.

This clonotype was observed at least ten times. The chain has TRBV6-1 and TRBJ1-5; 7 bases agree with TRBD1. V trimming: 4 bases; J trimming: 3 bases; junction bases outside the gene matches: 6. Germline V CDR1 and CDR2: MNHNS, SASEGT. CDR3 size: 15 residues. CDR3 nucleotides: TGTGCCAGCAGTGTCACAGGGGCCTTCAATCAGCCCCAGCATTTT. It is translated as CASSVTGAFNQPQHF.

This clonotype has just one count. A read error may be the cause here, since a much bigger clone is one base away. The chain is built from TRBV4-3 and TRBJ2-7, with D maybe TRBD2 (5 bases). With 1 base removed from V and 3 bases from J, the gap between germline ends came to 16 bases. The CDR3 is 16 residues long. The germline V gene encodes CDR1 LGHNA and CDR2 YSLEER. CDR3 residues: CASSQGSLGSIYEQYF. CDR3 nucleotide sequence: TGCGCCAGCAGCCAAGGGTCACTAGGAAGTATCTACGAGCAGTACTTC.

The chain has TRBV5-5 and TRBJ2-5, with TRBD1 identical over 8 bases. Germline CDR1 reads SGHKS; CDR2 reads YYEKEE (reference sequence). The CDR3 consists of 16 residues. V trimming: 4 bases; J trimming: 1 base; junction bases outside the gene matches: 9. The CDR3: CASSQGQGRCQETQYF. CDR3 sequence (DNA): TGTGCCAGCAGCCAAGGACAGGGTAGGTGCCAAGAGACCCAGTACTTC.

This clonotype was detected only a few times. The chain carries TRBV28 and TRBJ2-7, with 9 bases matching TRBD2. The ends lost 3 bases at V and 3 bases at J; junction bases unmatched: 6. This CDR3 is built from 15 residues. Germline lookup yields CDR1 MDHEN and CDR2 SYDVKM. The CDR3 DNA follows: TGTGCCAGCAGTTTGCTTCTAGCGGGACTCTACGAGCAGTACTTC. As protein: CASSLLLAGLYEQYF.

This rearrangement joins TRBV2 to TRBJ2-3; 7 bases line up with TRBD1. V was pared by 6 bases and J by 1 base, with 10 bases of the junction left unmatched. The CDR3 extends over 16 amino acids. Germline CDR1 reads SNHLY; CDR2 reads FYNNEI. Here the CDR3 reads CASRDRTGQRTDTQYF. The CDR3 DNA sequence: TGTGCCAGCAGAGACAGAACGGGACAGCGCACAGATACGCAGTATTTT.

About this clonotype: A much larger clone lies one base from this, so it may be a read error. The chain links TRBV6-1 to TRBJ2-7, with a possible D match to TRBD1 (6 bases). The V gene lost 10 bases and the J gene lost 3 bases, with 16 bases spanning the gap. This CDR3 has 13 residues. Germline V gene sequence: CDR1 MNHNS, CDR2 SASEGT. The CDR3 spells CANIRDTDYEQYF. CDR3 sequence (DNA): TGTGCCAACATTCGGGACACGGACTACGAGCAGTACTTC.

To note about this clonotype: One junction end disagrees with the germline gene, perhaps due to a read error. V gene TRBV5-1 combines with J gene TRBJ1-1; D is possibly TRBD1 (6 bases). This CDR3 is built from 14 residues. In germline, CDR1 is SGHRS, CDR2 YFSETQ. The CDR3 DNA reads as TGCGCCAGCATCTTGGACAGATTGAACACTGAAGCTTTCTTT. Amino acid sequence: CASILDRLNTEAFF.

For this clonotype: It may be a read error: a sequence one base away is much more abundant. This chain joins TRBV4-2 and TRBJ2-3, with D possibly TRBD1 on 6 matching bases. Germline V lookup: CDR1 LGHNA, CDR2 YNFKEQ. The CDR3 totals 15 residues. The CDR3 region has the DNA TGTGCCAGCAGCCAAACAGGGCAAGGCACAGATACGAAGTATTTT. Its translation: CASSQTGQGTDTKYF.

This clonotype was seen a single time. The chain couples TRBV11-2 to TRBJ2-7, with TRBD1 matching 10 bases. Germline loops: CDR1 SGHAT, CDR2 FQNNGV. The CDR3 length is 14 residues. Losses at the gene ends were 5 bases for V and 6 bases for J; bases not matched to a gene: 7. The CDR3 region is CASSQGTGVSEQYF. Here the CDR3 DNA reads TGTGCCAGCAGCCAAGGGACAGGGGTAAGCGAGCAGTACTTC.

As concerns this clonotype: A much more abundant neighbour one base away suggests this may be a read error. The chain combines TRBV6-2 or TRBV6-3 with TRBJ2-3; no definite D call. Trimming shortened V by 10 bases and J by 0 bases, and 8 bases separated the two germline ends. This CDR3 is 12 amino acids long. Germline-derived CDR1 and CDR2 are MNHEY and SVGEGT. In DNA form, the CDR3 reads TGTGCCACCAGCTCTAGCACAGATACGCAGTATTTT. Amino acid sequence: CATSSSTDTQYF.

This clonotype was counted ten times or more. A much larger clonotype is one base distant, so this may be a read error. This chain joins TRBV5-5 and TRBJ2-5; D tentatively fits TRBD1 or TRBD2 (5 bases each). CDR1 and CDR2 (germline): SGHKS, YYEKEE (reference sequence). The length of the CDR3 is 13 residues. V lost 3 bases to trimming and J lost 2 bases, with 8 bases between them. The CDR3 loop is CASSWDQQETQYF. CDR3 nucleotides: TGTGCCAGCAGCTGGGACCAACAAGAGACCCAGTACTTC.

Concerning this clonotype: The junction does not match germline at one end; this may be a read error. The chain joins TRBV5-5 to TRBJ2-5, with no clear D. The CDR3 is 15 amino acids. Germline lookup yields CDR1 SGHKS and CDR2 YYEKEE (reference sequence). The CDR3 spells CASSLMWPSQEIQYF. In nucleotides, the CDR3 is TGTGCCAGCAGCTTGATGTGGCCAAGCCAAGAGATCCAGTACTTC.

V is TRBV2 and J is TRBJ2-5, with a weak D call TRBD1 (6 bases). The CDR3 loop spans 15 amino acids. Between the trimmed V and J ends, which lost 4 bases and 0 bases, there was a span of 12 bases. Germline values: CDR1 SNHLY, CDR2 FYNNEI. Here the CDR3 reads CASSAGHTYQETQYF. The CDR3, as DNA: TGTGCCAGCAGTGCGGGACACACGTACCAAGAGACCCAGTACTTC.

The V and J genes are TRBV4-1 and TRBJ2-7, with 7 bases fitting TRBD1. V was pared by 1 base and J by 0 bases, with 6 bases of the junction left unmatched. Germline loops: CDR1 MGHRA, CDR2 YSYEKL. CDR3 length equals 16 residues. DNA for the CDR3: TGCGCCAGCAGCCAAGGCCGGCGACAGGGCTCCTACGAGCAGTACTTC. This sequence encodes CASSQGRRQGSYEQYF.

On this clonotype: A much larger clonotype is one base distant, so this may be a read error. The CDR3 DNA follows: TGTGCCAACAGCACAAGCGGCGAGCAGTACTTC. This encodes CANSTSGEQYF. The chain joins TRBV7-9 to TRBJ2-7; tentatively, D is TRBD2 (5 bases). Germline V lookup: CDR1 SEHNR, CDR2 FQNEAQ (reference sequence). The CDR3 sequence is 11 residues long.